These T cell receptor beta chains were read from a single sample in a study of vaccination effects on CD4 cells after COVID-19. The antigens of these receptors remain unknown. Some clones are missing from TCRdb's copy, which holds only in-frame ones; the method was immunoSEQ multiplex PCR. The sample yields around 40,000 clones, around 72% seen once. The sample in question was CD4+ T cells from PBMCs cultured with a peptide pool, obtained before COVID-19 vaccination. The receptors shown here come from a human donor who had a prior SARS-CoV-2 infection. CDR3s include the opening cysteine and the closing phenylalanine or tryptophan. A D gene is named only where the DNA matches it firmly. Some rows mark clone size as missing; the rest say once, few, many or name a class of expanded clone.

v_gene: TRBV5-4; d_gene: .; abundance: .; j_gene: TRBJ2-7; CDR3nt: TGTGCCAGCAGCCTTGGCGGGGATTTGGAAGGCGAGCAGTACTTC; CDR3aa: CASSLGGDLEGEQYF
v_gene: TRBV6-5; d_gene: .; abundance: .; j_gene: TRBJ2-5; CDR3nt: TGTGCCAGCAGTTACTCGTACCAGCAAGAGACCCAGTACTTC; CDR3aa: CASSYSYQQETQYF
v_gene: TRBV3-1/TRBV3-2; d_gene: .; abundance: .; j_gene: TRBJ1-2; CDR3nt: TGTGCCAGCAGCCAAGACCCGGGCGCCTATGGCTACACCTTC; CDR3aa: CASSQDPGAYGYTF
v_gene: TRBV9; d_gene: .; abundance: .; j_gene: TRBJ2-2; CDR3nt: TGTGCCAGCACCCGAACGGTGGGCACCGGGGAGCTGTTTTTT; CDR3aa: CASTRTVGTGELFF
v_gene: TRBV30; d_gene: .; abundance: .; j_gene: TRBJ1-1; CDR3nt: TGTGCTCGGAGGTCGGGCCCGAACACTGAAGCTTTCTTT; CDR3aa: CARRSGPNTEAFF
v_gene: TRBV18; d_gene: TRBD2; abundance: .; j_gene: TRBJ2-7; CDR3nt: TGTGCCAGCTCACCACCCTTAACTAGCGGGAGCTGGACCTACGAGCAGTACTTC; CDR3aa: CASSPPLTSGSWTYEQYF
v_gene: TRBV6-5; d_gene: TRBD1; abundance: .; j_gene: TRBJ2-3; CDR3nt: TGTGCCAGCAGGGAGACAGGGCAAGATACGCAGTATTTT; CDR3aa: CASRETGQDTQYF
v_gene: TRBV5-5; d_gene: .; abundance: few; j_gene: TRBJ1-1; CDR3nt: TGTGCCAGCAGCTTGGAATGGGGCGGGGGCACTGAAGCTTTCTTT; CDR3aa: CASSLEWGGGTEAFF
v_gene: TRBV11-2; d_gene: TRBD2; abundance: .; j_gene: TRBJ2-3; CDR3nt: TGTGCCAGCAGCTTAGGCGGGGGGGTAAATACGCAGTATTTT; CDR3aa: CASSLGGGVNTQYF
v_gene: TRBV6-5; d_gene: .; abundance: .; j_gene: TRBJ2-4; CDR3nt: TGTGCCAGCAGTAGACCAGGGGAAAACATTCAGTACTTC; CDR3aa: CASSRPGENIQYF
v_gene: TRBV5-4; d_gene: TRBD1; abundance: .; j_gene: TRBJ1-1; CDR3nt: TGTGCCAGCAGCCCAAGTAAAGGACAGGGCCTTGAAGCTTTCTTT; CDR3aa: CASSPSKGQGLEAFF
v_gene: TRBV21-1; d_gene: .; abundance: once; j_gene: TRBJ1-6; CDR3nt: TGTGCCAGCAGCAAAGAACGCCTTGGGACAGGGATCTCACCCCTCCACTTT; CDR3aa: CASSKERLGTGISPLHF
v_gene: TRBV5-5; d_gene: .; abundance: .; j_gene: TRBJ2-3; CDR3nt: TGTGCCAGCAGCTTGGCCGGTGCAGATACGCAGTATTTT; CDR3aa: CASSLAGADTQYF
v_gene: TRBV5-4; d_gene: TRBD1; abundance: .; j_gene: TRBJ1-1; CDR3nt: TGTGCCAGCAGTGGGGGGGGTAACAGGGGGACTGAAGCTTTCTTT; CDR3aa: CASSGGGNRGTEAFF
v_gene: TRBV6-5; d_gene: .; abundance: few; j_gene: TRBJ1-2; CDR3nt: TGTGCCAGCAGGCACAGGGAGGACTATGGCTACACCTTC; CDR3aa: CASRHREDYGYTF
v_gene: TRBV18; d_gene: TRBD1; abundance: once; j_gene: TRBJ1-6; CDR3nt: TGTGCCAGCTCACCAGACATGGACAGGGGGACTTCACCCCTCCACTTT; CDR3aa: CASSPDMDRGTSPLHF
v_gene: TRBV5-1; d_gene: .; abundance: once; j_gene: TRBJ2-4; CDR3nt: TGCGCCAGCAGCTTGGCATTAGGGACGCGGAACATTCAGTACTTC; CDR3aa: CASSLALGTRNIQYF
v_gene: TRBV29-1; d_gene: TRBD1; abundance: .; j_gene: TRBJ1-2; CDR3nt: TGCAGCGTGCACACTGCGGCAGGGGGCAGGCGGTATGGCTACACCTTC; CDR3aa: CSVHTAAGGRRYGYTF
v_gene: TRBV30; d_gene: TRBD1; abundance: few; j_gene: TRBJ2-7; CDR3nt: TGTGCCTGGAGACAGGGGGTCGAGCAGTACTTC; CDR3aa: CAWRQGVEQYF
v_gene: TRBV30; d_gene: .; abundance: .; j_gene: TRBJ1-1; CDR3nt: TGTGCCTGGAGTGTAATCGGGGGGAACACTGAAGCTTTCTTT; CDR3aa: CAWSVIGGNTEAFF
v_gene: TRBV7-2; d_gene: .; abundance: .; j_gene: TRBJ2-5; CDR3nt: TGTGCCAGCAGCGGGGGAAGGCACCAAGAGACCCAGTACTTC; CDR3aa: CASSGGRHQETQYF
v_gene: TRBV5-1; d_gene: TRBD2; abundance: .; j_gene: TRBJ2-1; CDR3nt: TGCGCCAGCAGCCCGGGAGGGAACGCCTACAATGAGCAGTTCTTC; CDR3aa: CASSPGGNAYNEQFF
v_gene: TRBV7-2; d_gene: .; abundance: .; j_gene: TRBJ1-1; CDR3nt: TGTGCCAGCAGCTTTAATCGGGAGAAGACTGAAGCTTTCTTT; CDR3aa: CASSFNREKTEAFF
v_gene: TRBV25-1; d_gene: .; abundance: .; j_gene: TRBJ1-1; CDR3nt: TGTGCCAGCACGTGGGGCAGCATGAACACTGAAGCTTTCTTT; CDR3aa: CASTWGSMNTEAFF
v_gene: TRBV7-3; d_gene: TRBD1; abundance: many; j_gene: TRBJ1-2; CDR3nt: TGTGCCAGCAGCCCCACAGGGGGCTATGGCTACACCTTC; CDR3aa: CASSPTGGYGYTF
v_gene: TRBV5-1; d_gene: .; abundance: .; j_gene: TRBJ2-1; CDR3nt: TGCGCCAGCAGCTTGTTGCCAGGGAGCTCCTACAATGAGCAGTTCTTC; CDR3aa: CASSLLPGSSYNEQFF
v_gene: TRBV4-1; d_gene: TRBD2; abundance: .; j_gene: TRBJ2-3; CDR3nt: TGCGCCAGCAGCCCATCGACTAGCGGGGCAGATACGCAGTATTTT; CDR3aa: CASSPSTSGADTQYF
v_gene: TRBV2; d_gene: .; abundance: few; j_gene: TRBJ2-3; CDR3nt: TGTGCCAGCAGTGAAGACAACCCTAGCACAGATACGCAGTATTTT; CDR3aa: CASSEDNPSTDTQYF
v_gene: TRBV27; d_gene: TRBD2; abundance: few; j_gene: TRBJ2-2; CDR3nt: TGTGCCAGTAAGCGGGGTAGGAACACCGGGGAGCTGTTTTTT; CDR3aa: CASKRGRNTGELFF
v_gene: TRBV11-2; d_gene: .; abundance: .; j_gene: TRBJ2-3; CDR3nt: TGTGCCAGCAGCTCACGGGGGACTAGCACAGATACGCAGTATTTT; CDR3aa: CASSSRGTSTDTQYF
v_gene: TRBV7-7; d_gene: .; abundance: few; j_gene: TRBJ1-5; CDR3nt: TGTGCTAGCAGCTCCGACGTAGGTCAGCCCCAGCATTTT; CDR3aa: CASSSDVGQPQHF
v_gene: TRBV13; d_gene: TRBD1; abundance: .; j_gene: TRBJ2-1; CDR3nt: TGTGCCAGCAGCTACGGACAGGGGGCCTACAATGAGCAGTTCTTC; CDR3aa: CASSYGQGAYNEQFF
v_gene: TRBV19; d_gene: TRBD1; abundance: few; j_gene: TRBJ1-5; CDR3nt: TGTGCCAGTAGTATGTGGACAGGGAATCAAAATCAGCCCCAGCATTTT; CDR3aa: CASSMWTGNQNQPQHF
v_gene: TRBV4-1; d_gene: TRBD2; abundance: few; j_gene: TRBJ2-5; CDR3nt: TGCGCCAGCAGCCAGATAAACATACTAGCGTTCGGTACCCAGTACTTC; CDR3aa: CASSQINILAFGTQYF
v_gene: TRBV9; d_gene: .; abundance: .; j_gene: TRBJ2-1; CDR3nt: TGTGCCAGCAGCGTAGCCCAGGGGGAGCAGTTCTTC; CDR3aa: CASSVAQGEQFF
v_gene: TRBV19; d_gene: .; abundance: once; j_gene: TRBJ2-7; CDR3nt: TGTGCGAGTAGCTCAGGGAGTTCCTTCGCTTTGGCCTACGAGCAGTACTTC; CDR3aa: CASSSGSSFALAYEQYF
v_gene: TRBV19; d_gene: .; abundance: .; j_gene: TRBJ1-1; CDR3nt: TGTGCCAGTAGTATAGCGGGGGAGAACACTGAAGCTTTCTTT; CDR3aa: CASSIAGENTEAFF
v_gene: TRBV19; d_gene: .; abundance: .; j_gene: TRBJ1-5; CDR3nt: TGTGCCAGTAGTATCAGTGGGACGGTCATGGGGCCCCAGCATTTT; CDR3aa: CASSISGTVMGPQHF
v_gene: TRBV19; d_gene: .; abundance: .; j_gene: TRBJ2-5; CDR3nt: TGTGCCAGTACCACACCCGGGGGTCCCCAGGACAGGTTTCAAGAGACCCAGTACTTC; CDR3aa: CASTTPGGPQDRFQETQYF
v_gene: TRBV7-2; d_gene: TRBD1; abundance: .; j_gene: TRBJ2-5; CDR3nt: TGTGCCAGCAGCTCACGGACAGGGATTGAGACCCAGTACTTC; CDR3aa: CASSSRTGIETQYF
v_gene: TRBV4-2; d_gene: .; abundance: .; j_gene: TRBJ2-2; CDR3nt: TGTGCCAGCAGCCTCCGACCCACCGGGGAGCTGTTTTTT; CDR3aa: CASSLRPTGELFF
v_gene: TRBV12-5; d_gene: .; abundance: .; j_gene: TRBJ2-4; CDR3nt: TGTGCTAGTGGATCCCCACAGGGATCCTCACTCAGAAACATTCAGTACTTC; CDR3aa: CASGSPQGSSLRNIQYF
v_gene: TRBV6-6; d_gene: TRBD2; abundance: few; j_gene: TRBJ2-3; CDR3nt: TGTGCCAGCAGGCGGGGGGCACGCACAGATACGCAGTATTTT; CDR3aa: CASRRGARTDTQYF
v_gene: TRBV7-8; d_gene: .; abundance: once; j_gene: TRBJ2-7; CDR3nt: TGTGCCAGCAGCCCCACTTTCGAGGGAAATTACGAGCAGTACTTC; CDR3aa: CASSPTFEGNYEQYF
v_gene: TRBV12-5; d_gene: TRBD2; abundance: .; j_gene: TRBJ2-5; CDR3nt: TGTGCTAGTGGTTTGGTAGTAGGCGGGAGGGCGTATCAGGAGACCCAGTACTTC; CDR3aa: CASGLVVGGRAYQETQYF
v_gene: TRBV30; d_gene: .; abundance: .; j_gene: TRBJ2-7; CDR3nt: TGTGCCTCACAAAGGAGCTACGAGCAGTACTTC; CDR3aa: CASQRSYEQYF
v_gene: TRBV6-5; d_gene: .; abundance: .; j_gene: TRBJ2-7; CDR3nt: TGTGCCAGCAGCCACGGGCAGTGGCAGTACTTC; CDR3aa: CASSHGQWQYF
v_gene: TRBV4-3; d_gene: .; abundance: .; j_gene: TRBJ1-4; CDR3nt: TGCGCCAGCAGCCAAGCGCCCCCTCATGGTAGATATGAAAAACTGTTTTTT; CDR3aa: CASSQAPPHGRYEKLFF
v_gene: TRBV13; d_gene: TRBD2; abundance: .; j_gene: TRBJ2-3; CDR3nt: TGTGCCAGCAGCTTAGGACCTCTAGCGGGTACAGATACGCAGTATTTT; CDR3aa: CASSLGPLAGTDTQYF
v_gene: TRBV27; d_gene: .; abundance: .; j_gene: TRBJ2-6; CDR3nt: TGTGCCAGCAGTTTATCGCGGGCAAGAACACTCTCTGGGGCCAACGTCCTGACTTTC; CDR3aa: CASSLSRARTLSGANVLTF
v_gene: TRBV7-2; d_gene: .; abundance: .; j_gene: TRBJ1-2; CDR3nt: TGTGCCAGCAGCTTAATAATGATCGGGGGAAAGGGCTACACCTTC; CDR3aa: CASSLIMIGGKGYTF
v_gene: TRBV5-6; d_gene: .; abundance: .; j_gene: TRBJ1-5; CDR3nt: TGTGCCAGCATCTCGCACCCGGACCCGGTGGGCAATCAGCCCCAGCATTTT; CDR3aa: CASISHPDPVGNQPQHF
v_gene: TRBV11-3; d_gene: .; abundance: .; j_gene: TRBJ2-7; CDR3nt: TGTGCCAGCAGCCGTAGGGGTAGTATCTACGAGCAGTACTTC; CDR3aa: CASSRRGSIYEQYF
v_gene: TRBV19; d_gene: .; abundance: .; j_gene: TRBJ1-2; CDR3nt: TGTGCCAGTAGAGTCCGGGCAGGGGACAATGGCTACACCTTC; CDR3aa: CASRVRAGDNGYTF
v_gene: TRBV7-2; d_gene: .; abundance: few; j_gene: TRBJ2-1; CDR3nt: TGTGCCAGCAGCTTTCGGGGACACAATGAGCAGTTCTTC; CDR3aa: CASSFRGHNEQFF